These T cell receptor beta chains were read from a single sample in a study of identical twins. TCRdb ran MiXCR on the 5' RACE reads and lists one entry per CDR3 protein. The sample shows approximately 190,000 distinct CDR3 sequences, roughly 15% of them seen only once. These data are also associated with another study on T cells expressing NK-cell markers.

The sequenced sample consisted of CD8+ T cells sorted from blood. Receptors originate from a woman younger than 30 in good health. The CDR3 runs from the conserved cysteine through the conserved F or W. Fields, in order: clone size, D gene, J gene, V gene, CDR3 protein, CDR3 DNA. The D gene is left open where the match is weak. Clone size is not always given. Where it is, it says once, few, many or a class for expanded clones.

size: -; D: -; J: TRBJ1-1; V: TRBV11-3; CDR3: CASSLYGTGPNTEAFF; DNA: TGTGCCAGCAGCTTATACGGTACCGGGCCGAACACTGAAGCTTTCTTT
size: -; D: -; J: TRBJ2-2; V: TRBV20-1; CDR3: CSADATGELFF; DNA: TGCAGTGCGGACGCCACCGGGGAGCTGTTTTTT
size: -; D: -; J: TRBJ2-5; V: TRBV3-1; CDR3: CASSQLGMYQETQYF; DNA: TGTGCCAGCAGCCAACTTGGGATGTACCAAGAGACCCAGTACTTC
size: few; D: -; J: TRBJ2-1; V: TRBV7-6; CDR3: CASSLGVVGAGNEQFF; DNA: TGTGCCAGCAGCCTAGGGGTCGTGGGGGCAGGAAATGAGCAGTTCTTC
size: -; D: -; J: TRBJ1-1; V: TRBV7-9; CDR3: CASGRIGGGTNTEAFF; DNA: TGTGCCAGCGGCCGCATCGGGGGGGGGACGAACACTGAAGCTTTCTTT
size: -; D: -; J: TRBJ2-5; V: TRBV15; CDR3: CATSPDQGPETQYF; DNA: TGTGCCACCAGCCCGGACCAGGGGCCAGAGACCCAGTACTTC
size: few; D: -; J: TRBJ2-7; V: TRBV20-1; CDR3: CSARDPEGVSEQYF; DNA: TGCAGTGCTAGAGACCCCGAGGGGGTCTCGGAGCAGTACTTC
size: -; D: -; J: TRBJ1-3; V: TRBV10-3; CDR3: CAISGVPGNTIYF; DNA: TGTGCCATCAGTGGGGTTCCTGGAAACACCATATATTTT
size: few; D: TRBD2; J: TRBJ2-2; V: TRBV9; CDR3: CASSVWVAGGGELFF; DNA: TGTGCCAGCAGCGTGTGGGTAGCGGGAGGCGGGGAGCTGTTTTTT
size: -; D: TRBD1; J: TRBJ2-3; V: TRBV12-3/TRBV12-4; CDR3: CASSSRQGQDTQYF; DNA: TGTGCCAGCAGTTCTCGACAGGGTCAAGATACGCAGTATTTT
size: few; D: -; J: TRBJ2-3; V: TRBV5-1; CDR3: CASSLGIGVGDTQYF; DNA: TGCGCCAGCAGCTTGGGCATAGGGGTGGGAGATACGCAGTATTTT
size: -; D: TRBD2; J: TRBJ2-1; V: TRBV12-3/TRBV12-4; CDR3: CASSARLAGGRNYNEQFF; DNA: TGTGCCAGCAGTGCCCGACTAGCGGGGGGCCGCAACTACAATGAGCAGTTCTTC
size: few; D: TRBD1; J: TRBJ2-1; V: TRBV7-7; CDR3: CASSFGTGLGNEQFF; DNA: TGTGCTAGCAGCTTCGGGACAGGGCTTGGGAATGAGCAGTTCTTC
size: few; D: -; J: TRBJ1-1; V: TRBV10-3; CDR3: CAISEPLTGAFF; DNA: TGTGCCATCAGTGAGCCCTTAACCGGAGCTTTCTTT
size: -; D: -; J: TRBJ2-7; V: TRBV11-2; CDR3: CASSLDAAPGNEQYF; DNA: TGTGCCAGCAGCTTAGATGCAGCCCCAGGGAACGAGCAGTACTTC
size: -; D: -; J: TRBJ1-2; V: TRBV12-3/TRBV12-4; CDR3: CASSSLRGRGYTF; DNA: TGTGCCAGCAGCTCTCTGCGGGGTAGGGGCTACACCTTC
size: -; D: -; J: TRBJ2-2; V: TRBV6-5; CDR3: CASSYSWTENTGELFF; DNA: TGTGCCAGCAGTTACTCTTGGACGGAGAACACCGGGGAGCTGTTTTTT
size: -; D: -; J: TRBJ2-7; V: TRBV2; CDR3: CASSAPTRDVYEQYF; DNA: TGTGCCAGCAGCGCCCCAACTAGGGACGTCTACGAGCAGTACTTC
size: -; D: TRBD2; J: TRBJ2-1; V: TRBV19; CDR3: CASSPAGESYNEQFF; DNA: TGTGCCAGTAGCCCAGCGGGAGAATCCTACAATGAGCAGTTCTTC
size: few; D: -; J: TRBJ1-3; V: TRBV20-1; CDR3: CSASPIGLGNTIYF; DNA: TGCAGTGCTAGCCCCATCGGGCTGGGGAACACCATATATTTT
size: many; D: TRBD1; J: TRBJ1-1; V: TRBV25-1; CDR3: CASTRGGYTEAFF; DNA: TGTGCCAGCACCAGGGGGGGTTACACTGAAGCTTTCTTT
size: many; D: -; J: TRBJ2-3; V: TRBV6-2/TRBV6-3; CDR3: CASRPNRDTQYF; DNA: TGTGCCAGCAGACCCAATAGGGATACGCAGTATTTT
size: many; D: -; J: TRBJ2-7; V: TRBV12-3/TRBV12-4; CDR3: CASSFTFYEQYF; DNA: TGTGCCAGCAGTTTTACCTTCTACGAGCAGTACTTC
size: few; D: -; J: TRBJ2-5; V: TRBV10-3; CDR3: CAISEPLASETQYF; DNA: TGTGCCATCAGTGAGCCACTAGCTTCTGAGACCCAGTACTTC
size: -; D: TRBD2; J: TRBJ2-3; V: TRBV11-2; CDR3: CASSLPTSGISTDTQYF; DNA: TGTGCCAGCAGCTTACCGACTAGCGGGATAAGCACAGATACGCAGTATTTT
size: few; D: -; J: TRBJ2-1; V: TRBV20-1; CDR3: CSARYAGLGSHYNEQFF; DNA: TGCAGTGCTAGATATGCCGGACTTGGTTCCCACTACAATGAGCAGTTCTTC
size: -; D: TRBD2; J: TRBJ2-3; V: TRBV13; CDR3: CASSFQRGGQSEQYF; DNA: TGTGCCAGCAGCTTTCAGCGGGGGGGCCAATCGGAGCAGTATTTT
size: -; D: TRBD1; J: TRBJ2-5; V: TRBV5-6; CDR3: CASSPRTGPRETQYF; DNA: TGTGCCAGCAGCCCCCGGACAGGGCCGAGGGAGACCCAGTACTTC
size: -; D: TRBD2; J: TRBJ2-1; V: TRBV6-5; CDR3: CASSYGGGVNEQFF; DNA: TGTGCCAGCAGTTATGGGGGAGGGGTGAATGAGCAGTTCTTC
size: -; D: -; J: TRBJ2-7; V: TRBV6-2/TRBV6-3; CDR3: CASSYEGTRSHYEQYF; DNA: TGTGCCAGCAGTTACGAGGGGACAAGATCCCACTACGAGCAGTACTTC
size: few; D: -; J: TRBJ1-4; V: TRBV12-3/TRBV12-4; CDR3: CASSLLGGWAEKLFF; DNA: TGTGCCAGCAGTCTCCTGGGAGGCTGGGCTGAAAAACTGTTTTTT
size: -; D: -; J: TRBJ1-1; V: TRBV6-1; CDR3: CASSEWGTDTEAFF; DNA: TGTGCCAGCAGTGAATGGGGTACGGACACTGAAGCTTTCTTT
size: few; D: -; J: TRBJ1-5; V: TRBV7-8; CDR3: CASSLQGYQPQHF; DNA: TGTGCCAGCAGCTTACAGGGCTATCAGCCCCAGCATTTT
size: many; D: -; J: TRBJ1-1; V: TRBV12-3/TRBV12-4; CDR3: CASSFGDDTEAFF; DNA: TGTGCCAGCAGTTTCGGGGATGACACTGAAGCTTTCTTT
size: -; D: -; J: TRBJ1-3; V: TRBV11-2; CDR3: CASSLPGRDSSGNTIYF; DNA: TGTGCCAGCAGCTTACCGGGACGCGATAGCTCTGGAAACACCATATATTTT
size: few; D: TRBD1; J: TRBJ1-2; V: TRBV20-1; CDR3: CSAAHNRGSYGYTF; DNA: TGCAGTGCTGCTCACAACAGGGGGTCCTATGGCTACACCTTC